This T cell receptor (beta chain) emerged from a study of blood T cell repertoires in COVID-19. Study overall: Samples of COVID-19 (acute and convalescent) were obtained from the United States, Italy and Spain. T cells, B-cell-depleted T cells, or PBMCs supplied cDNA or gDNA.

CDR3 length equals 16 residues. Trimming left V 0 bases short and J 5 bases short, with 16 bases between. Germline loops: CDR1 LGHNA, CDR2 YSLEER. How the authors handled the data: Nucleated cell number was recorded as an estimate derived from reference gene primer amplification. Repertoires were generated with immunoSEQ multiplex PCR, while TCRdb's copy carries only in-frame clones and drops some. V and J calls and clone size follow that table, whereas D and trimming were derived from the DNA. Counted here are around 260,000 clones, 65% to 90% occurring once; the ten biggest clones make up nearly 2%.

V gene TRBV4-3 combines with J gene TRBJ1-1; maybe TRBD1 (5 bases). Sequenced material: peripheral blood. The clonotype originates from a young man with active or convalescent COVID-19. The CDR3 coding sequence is TGCGCCAGCAGCCAAGATCAAGGGACGGGGGGGACTGAAGCTTTCTTT. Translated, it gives CASSQDQGTGGTEAFF.